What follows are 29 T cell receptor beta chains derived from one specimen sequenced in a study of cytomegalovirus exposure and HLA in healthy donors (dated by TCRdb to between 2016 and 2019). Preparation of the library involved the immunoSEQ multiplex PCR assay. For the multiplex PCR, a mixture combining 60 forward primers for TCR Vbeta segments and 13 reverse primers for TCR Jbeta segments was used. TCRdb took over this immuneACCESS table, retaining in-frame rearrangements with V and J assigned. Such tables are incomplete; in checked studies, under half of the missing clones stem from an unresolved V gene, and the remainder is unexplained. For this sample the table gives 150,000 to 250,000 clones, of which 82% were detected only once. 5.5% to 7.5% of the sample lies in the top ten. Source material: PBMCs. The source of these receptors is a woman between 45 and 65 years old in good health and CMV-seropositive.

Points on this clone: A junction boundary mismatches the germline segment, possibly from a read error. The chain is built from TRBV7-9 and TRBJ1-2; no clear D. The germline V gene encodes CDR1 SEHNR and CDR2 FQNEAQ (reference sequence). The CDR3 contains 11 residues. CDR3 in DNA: TGTTCCAGCAGCCGAGGTGGGGGCTACACCTTC. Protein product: CSSSRGGGYTF.

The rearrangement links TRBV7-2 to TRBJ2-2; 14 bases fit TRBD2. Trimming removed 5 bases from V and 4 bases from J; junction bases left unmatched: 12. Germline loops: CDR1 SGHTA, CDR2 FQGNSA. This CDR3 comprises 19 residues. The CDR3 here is CASSLLLTSGGAGTGELFF. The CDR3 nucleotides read TGTGCCAGCAGCCTTCTATTGACTAGCGGGGGGGCCGGCACCGGGGAGCTGTTTTTT.

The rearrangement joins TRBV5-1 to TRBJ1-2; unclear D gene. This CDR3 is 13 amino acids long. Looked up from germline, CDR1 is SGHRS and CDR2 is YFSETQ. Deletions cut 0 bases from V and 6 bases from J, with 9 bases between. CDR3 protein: CASSLAPGNGYTF. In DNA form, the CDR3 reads TGCGCCAGCAGCTTGGCCCCGGGGAATGGCTACACCTTC.

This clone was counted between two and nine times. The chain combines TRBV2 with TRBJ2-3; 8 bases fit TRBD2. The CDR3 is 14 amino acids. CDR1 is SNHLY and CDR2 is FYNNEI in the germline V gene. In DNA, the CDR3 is TGTGCTACGGGGGGGGCTGAGAGCACAGATACGCAGTATTTT. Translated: CATGGAESTDTQYF.

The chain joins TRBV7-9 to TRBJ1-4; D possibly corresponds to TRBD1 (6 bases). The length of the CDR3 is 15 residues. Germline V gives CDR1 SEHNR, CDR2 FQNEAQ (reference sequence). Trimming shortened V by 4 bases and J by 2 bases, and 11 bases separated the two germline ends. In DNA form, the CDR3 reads TGTGCCAGCAGCTCCTCCAGGGGTACTAATGAAAAACTGTTTTTT. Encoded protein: CASSSSRGTNEKLFF.

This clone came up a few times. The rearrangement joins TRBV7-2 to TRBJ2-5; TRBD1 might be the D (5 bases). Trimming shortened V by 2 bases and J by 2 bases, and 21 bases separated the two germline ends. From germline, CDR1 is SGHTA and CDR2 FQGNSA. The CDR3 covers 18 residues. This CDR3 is CASSLRAYRLGDQETQYF. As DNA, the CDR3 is TGTGCCAGCAGCTTAAGGGCGTACAGGTTAGGGGATCAAGAGACCCAGTACTTC.

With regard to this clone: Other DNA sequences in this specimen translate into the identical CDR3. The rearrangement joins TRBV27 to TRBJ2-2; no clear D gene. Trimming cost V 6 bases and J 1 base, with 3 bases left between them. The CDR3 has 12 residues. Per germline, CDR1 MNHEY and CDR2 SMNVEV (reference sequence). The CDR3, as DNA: TGTGCCAGCAGCCGGAACACCGGGGAGCTGTTTTTT. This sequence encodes CASSRNTGELFF.

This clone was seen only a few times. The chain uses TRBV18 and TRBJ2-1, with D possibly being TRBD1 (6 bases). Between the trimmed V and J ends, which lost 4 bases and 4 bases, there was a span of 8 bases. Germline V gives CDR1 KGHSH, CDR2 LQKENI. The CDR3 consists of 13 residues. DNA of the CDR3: TGTGCCAGCTCACGGGGGACATACAATGAGCAGTTCTTC. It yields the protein CASSRGTYNEQFF. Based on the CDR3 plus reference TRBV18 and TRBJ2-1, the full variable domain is NAGVMQNPRHLVRRRGQEARLRCSPMKGHSHVYWYRQLPEEGLKFMVYLQKENIIDESGMPKERFSAEFPKEGPSILRIQQVVRGDSAAYFCASSRGTYNEQFFGPGTRLTVL.

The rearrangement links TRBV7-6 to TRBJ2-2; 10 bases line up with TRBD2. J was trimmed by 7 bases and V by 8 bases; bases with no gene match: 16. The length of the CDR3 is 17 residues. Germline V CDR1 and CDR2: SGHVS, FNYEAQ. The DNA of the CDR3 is TGTGCCAGCCTCGCCGCGCCTCTAGCGGGGGTTGGCGGGGAGCTGTTTTTT. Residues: CASLAAPLAGVGGELFF.

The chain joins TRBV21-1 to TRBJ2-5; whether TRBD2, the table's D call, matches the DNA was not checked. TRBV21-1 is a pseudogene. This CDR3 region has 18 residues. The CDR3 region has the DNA TGTGCCAGCAGCAAAGAGACCAGGCTAGCGGGTATAACAGAGACCCAGTACTTC. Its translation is CASSKETRLAGITETQYF.

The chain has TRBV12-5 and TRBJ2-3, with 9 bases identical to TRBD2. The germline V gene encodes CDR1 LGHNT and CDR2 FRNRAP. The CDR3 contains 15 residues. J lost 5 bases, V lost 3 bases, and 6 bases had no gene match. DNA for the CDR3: TGTGCTAGTGGTTTAGGCGGGGGGGCCGTAGATACGCAGTATTTT. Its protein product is CASGLGGGAVDTQYF.

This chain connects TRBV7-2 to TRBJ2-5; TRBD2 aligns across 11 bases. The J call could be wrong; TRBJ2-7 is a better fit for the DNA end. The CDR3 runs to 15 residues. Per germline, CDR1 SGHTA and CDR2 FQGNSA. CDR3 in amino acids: CASSLGLAGPYEQYF. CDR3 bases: TGTGCCAGCAGCTTAGGACTAGCGGGGCCTTACGAGCAGTACTTC.

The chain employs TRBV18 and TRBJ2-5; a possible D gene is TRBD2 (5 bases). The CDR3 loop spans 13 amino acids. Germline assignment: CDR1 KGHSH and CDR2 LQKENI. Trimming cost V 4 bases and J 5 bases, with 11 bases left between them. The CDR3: CASSRLRAETQYF. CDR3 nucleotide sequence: TGTGCCAGCTCACGACTACGCGCCGAGACCCAGTACTTC.

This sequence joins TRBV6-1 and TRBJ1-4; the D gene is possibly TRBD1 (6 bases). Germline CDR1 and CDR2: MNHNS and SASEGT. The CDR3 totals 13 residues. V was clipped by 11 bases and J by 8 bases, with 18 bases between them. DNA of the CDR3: TGTGCCGGGAAAGGGGGGGGGAGAGAAAAACTGTTTTTT. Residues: CAGKGGGREKLFF.

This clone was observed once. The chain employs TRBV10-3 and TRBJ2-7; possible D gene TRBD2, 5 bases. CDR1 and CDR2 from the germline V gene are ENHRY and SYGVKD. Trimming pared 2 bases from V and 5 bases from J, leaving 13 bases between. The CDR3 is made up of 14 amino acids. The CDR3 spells CAISEPGRLNEQYF. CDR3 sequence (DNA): TGTGCCATCAGTGAGCCGGGAAGGCTGAACGAGCAGTACTTC.

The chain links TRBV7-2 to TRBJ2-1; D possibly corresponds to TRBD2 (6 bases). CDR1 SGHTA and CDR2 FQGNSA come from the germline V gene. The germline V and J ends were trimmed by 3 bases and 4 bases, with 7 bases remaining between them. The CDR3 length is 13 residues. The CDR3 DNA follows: TGTGCCAGCAGCTTTGGGACTTACAATGAGCAGTTCTTC. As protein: CASSFGTYNEQFF. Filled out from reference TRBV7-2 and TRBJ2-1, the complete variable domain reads GAGVSQSPSNKVTEKGKDVELRCDPISGHTALYWYRQSLGQGLEFLIYFQGNSAPDKSGLPSDRFSAERTGGSVSTLTIQRTQQEDSAVYLCASSFGTYNEQFFGPGTRLTVL.

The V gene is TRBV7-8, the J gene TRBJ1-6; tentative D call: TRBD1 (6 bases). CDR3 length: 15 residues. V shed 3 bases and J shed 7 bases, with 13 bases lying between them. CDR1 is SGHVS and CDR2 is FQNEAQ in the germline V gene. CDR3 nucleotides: TGTGCCAGCAGCTTGGGGGCCCCGAAGAATTCACCCCTCCACTTT. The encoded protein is CASSLGAPKNSPLHF.

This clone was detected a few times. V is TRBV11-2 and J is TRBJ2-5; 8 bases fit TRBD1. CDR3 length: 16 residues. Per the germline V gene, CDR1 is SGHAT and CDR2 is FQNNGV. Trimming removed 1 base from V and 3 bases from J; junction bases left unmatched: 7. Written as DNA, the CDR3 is TGTGCCAGCAGCTTAGTGGGGTCAGGGGGCGAAGAGACCCAGTACTTC. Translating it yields CASSLVGSGGEETQYF. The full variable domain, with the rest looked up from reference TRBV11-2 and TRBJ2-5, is EAGVAQSPRYKIIEKRQSVAFWCNPISGHATLYWYQQILGQGPKLLIQFQNNGVVDDSQLPKDRFSAERLKGVDSTLKIQPAKLEDSAVYLCASSLVGSGGEETQYFGPGTRLLVL.

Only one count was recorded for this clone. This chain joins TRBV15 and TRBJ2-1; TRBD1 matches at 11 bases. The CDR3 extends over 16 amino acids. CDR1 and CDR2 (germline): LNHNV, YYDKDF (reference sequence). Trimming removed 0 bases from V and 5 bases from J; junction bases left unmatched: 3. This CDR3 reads CATSRDRDRGNNEQFF. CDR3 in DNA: TGTGCCACCAGCAGAGATAGGGACAGGGGGAACAATGAGCAGTTCTTC.

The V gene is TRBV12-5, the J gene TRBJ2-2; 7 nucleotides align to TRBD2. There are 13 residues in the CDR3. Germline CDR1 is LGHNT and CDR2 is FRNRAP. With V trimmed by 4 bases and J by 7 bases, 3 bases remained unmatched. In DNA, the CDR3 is TGTGCTAGTGGTTCCTGGACTAGCGGGGAGCTGTTTTTT. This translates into CASGSWTSGELFF.

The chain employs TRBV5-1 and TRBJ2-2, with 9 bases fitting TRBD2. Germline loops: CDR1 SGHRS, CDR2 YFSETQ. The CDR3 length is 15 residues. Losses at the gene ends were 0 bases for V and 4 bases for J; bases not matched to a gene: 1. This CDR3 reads CASSLELAGTGELFF. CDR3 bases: TGCGCCAGCAGCTTGGAACTAGCGGGCACCGGGGAGCTGTTTTTT.

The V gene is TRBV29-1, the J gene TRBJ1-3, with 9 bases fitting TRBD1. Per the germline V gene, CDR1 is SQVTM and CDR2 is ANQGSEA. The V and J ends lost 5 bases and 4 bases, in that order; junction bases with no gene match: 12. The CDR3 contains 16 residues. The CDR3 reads CSVPGTGPVGGNTIYF. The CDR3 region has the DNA TGCAGCGTTCCCGGGACAGGGCCCGTTGGGGGAAACACCATATATTTT.

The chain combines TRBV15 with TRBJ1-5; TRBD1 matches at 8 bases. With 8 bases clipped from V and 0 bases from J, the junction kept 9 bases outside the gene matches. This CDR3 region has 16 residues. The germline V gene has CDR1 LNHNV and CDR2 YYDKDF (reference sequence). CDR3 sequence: CATFTGGDYSNQPQHF. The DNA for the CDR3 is TGTGCCACCTTCACAGGGGGGGACTATAGCAATCAGCCCCAGCATTTT.

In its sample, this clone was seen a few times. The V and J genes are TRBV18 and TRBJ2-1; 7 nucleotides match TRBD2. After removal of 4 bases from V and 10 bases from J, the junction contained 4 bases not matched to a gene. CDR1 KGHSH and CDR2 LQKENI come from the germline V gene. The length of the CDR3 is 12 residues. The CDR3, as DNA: TGTGCCAGCTCACATCCGGGGGGAGAGCAGTTCTTC. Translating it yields CASSHPGGEQFF.

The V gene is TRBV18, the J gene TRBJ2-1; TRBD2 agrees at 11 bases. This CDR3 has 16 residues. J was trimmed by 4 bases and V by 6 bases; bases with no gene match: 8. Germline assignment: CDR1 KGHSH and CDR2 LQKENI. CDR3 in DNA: TGTGCCAGCTCCCCGCGGGGGACTAGCGGTTACAATGAGCAGTTCTTC. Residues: CASSPRGTSGYNEQFF.

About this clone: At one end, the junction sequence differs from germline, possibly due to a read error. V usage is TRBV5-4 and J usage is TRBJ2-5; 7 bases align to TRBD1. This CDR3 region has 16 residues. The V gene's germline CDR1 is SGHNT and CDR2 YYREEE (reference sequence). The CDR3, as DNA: TGTGCCAGCAGCTTGGACCAGACAGGGTACCAAGGGACCCAGTACTTC. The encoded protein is CASSLDQTGYQGTQYF.

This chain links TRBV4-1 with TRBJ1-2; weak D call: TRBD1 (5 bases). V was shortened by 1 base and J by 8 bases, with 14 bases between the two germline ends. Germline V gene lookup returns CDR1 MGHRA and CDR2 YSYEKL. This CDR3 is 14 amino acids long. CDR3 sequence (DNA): TGCGCCAGCAGCCAAGGGGGGGGGTTGGTGGGCTACACCTTC. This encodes CASSQGGGLVGYTF.

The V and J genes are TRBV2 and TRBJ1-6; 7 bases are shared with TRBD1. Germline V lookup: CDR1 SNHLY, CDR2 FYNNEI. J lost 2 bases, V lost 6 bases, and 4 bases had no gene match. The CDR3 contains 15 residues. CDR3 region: CASSRQGPYNSPLHF. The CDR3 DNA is TGTGCCAGCAGCAGACAGGGCCCCTATAATTCACCCCTCCACTTT.

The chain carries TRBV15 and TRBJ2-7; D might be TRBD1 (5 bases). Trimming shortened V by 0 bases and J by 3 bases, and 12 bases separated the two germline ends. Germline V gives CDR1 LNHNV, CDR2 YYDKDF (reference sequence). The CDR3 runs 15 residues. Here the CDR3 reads CATSRETRAHYEQYF. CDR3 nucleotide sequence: TGTGCCACCAGCAGAGAGACCAGGGCTCACTACGAGCAGTACTTC.